The present T cell receptor beta chain was sequenced within a study of blood T cell repertoires in COVID-19. Study as a whole: Samples representing acute and convalescent COVID-19 were sourced from the United States, Italy and Spain.

Those enrolled in Seattle joined during active infection and were followed longitudinally afterward. Germline assignment: CDR1 MNHEY and CDR2 SMNVEV (reference sequence). J gave up 1 base and V 5 bases, and 5 bases lay outside the gene matches. There are 14 residues in the CDR3. How the authors handled the data: The assay estimated nucleated cells by amplifying reference gene primers. Generated by immunoSEQ multiplex PCR, the TCRdb table keeps only in-frame clones and is missing some. V, J and clone size reflect that table, while D and trimming were determined from the DNA. The sample carries about 95,000 clones, around 86% recorded once.

This clonotype was obtained from a man aged 55 to 70 with COVID-19, enrolled during active disease. What was sequenced was peripheral blood. J is TRBJ2-7 and V is TRBV27, with TRBD1 matching 7 bases. The CDR3 DNA follows: TGTGCCAGCAGTCCGGACAGGTTGTCCTACGAGCAGTACTTC. Amino acids: CASSPDRLSYEQYF.